The table lists the clone carrying this TCR beta chain with many counts. The antigen remains undetermined. This specimen comes from a study of T cells in Graves' hyperthyroidism and ophthalmopathy. General observations from the study: Blood also held most thyroid clonotypes expanded beyond 0.001. Using 13 V-J features, a model discriminated ophthalmopathy from stable hyperthyroidism.

Germline trimming cut 6 bases from V and 9 bases from J; bases unmatched to any gene: 15. Germline V gene sequence: CDR1 SNHLY, CDR2 FYNNEI. CDR3 length: 15 amino acids. TCR beta CDR3 regions were amplified from RNA. With the HTBI primer set, the TCR CDR3 went through a first round of RT-PCR. Via MiXCR, TCRdb re-called the multiplex PCR reads, giving one row per CDR3 protein. The table records almost 600,000 distinct CDR3 sequences, about 15% of them present only once. Clinical symptoms, serum thyroxine and TRAb, thyroid ultrasound and orbital computed tomography were used for the diagnoses. PBMCs were obtained from roughly 10 ml fresh peripheral blood.

The sample consisted of blood. This chain connects TRBV2 to TRBJ2-5, with 8 bases identical to TRBD2. The sequence was obtained from a woman in her 30s with Graves' hyperthyroidism that later progressed to Graves' ophthalmopathy. CDR3 sequence (DNA): TGTGCCAGCAGCGACGGACTAGCCACGAAACTTGCCCAGTACTTC. This translates into CASSDGLATKLAQYF.